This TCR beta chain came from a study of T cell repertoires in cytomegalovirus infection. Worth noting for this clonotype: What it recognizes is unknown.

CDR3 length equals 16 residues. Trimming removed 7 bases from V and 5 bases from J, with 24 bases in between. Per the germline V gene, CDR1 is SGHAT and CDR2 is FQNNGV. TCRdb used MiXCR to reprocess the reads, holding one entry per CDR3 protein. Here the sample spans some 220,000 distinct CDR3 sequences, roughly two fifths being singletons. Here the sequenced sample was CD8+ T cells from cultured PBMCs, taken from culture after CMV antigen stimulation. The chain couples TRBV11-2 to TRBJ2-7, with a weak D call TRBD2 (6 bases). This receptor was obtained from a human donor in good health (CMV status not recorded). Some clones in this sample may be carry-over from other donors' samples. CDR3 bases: TGTGCCAGCACCCAGGAGGCCGACGGGGGATGGAACGAGCAGTACTTC. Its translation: CASTQEADGGWNEQYF.